A single TCR beta chain is shown here with its context. People in the exposed group encountered a COVID-19 case within 2 weeks before entering the study. Sequencing used immunoSEQ multiplex PCR; TCRdb keeps in-frame clones, though not all of them. The sample records over 350,000 clones, 80% to 95% being singletons. The entry originates in a study of blood T cell repertoires in COVID-19. At the level of the study: The cDNA or gDNA used as material had been derived from T cells, B-cell-depleted T cells, or PBMCs.

The CDR3 has 16 residues. Germline-derived CDR1 and CDR2 are LNHDA and SQIVND (reference sequence). The V and J ends lost 2 bases and 3 bases, in that order; junction bases with no gene match: 6. This clonotype originated in a woman between 40 and 50 years old who had been exposed to COVID-19. The chain employs TRBV19 and TRBJ2-2, with 7 bases lining up with TRBD2. Sequenced input: PBMCs or T cells enriched from blood (not recorded which). This chain's CDR3 is CASSISSSGYTGELFF. CDR3 nucleotide sequence: TGTGCCAGTAGTATAAGCTCTAGCGGATACACCGGGGAGCTGTTTTTT.